A single TCR beta chain is shown here with its context. This receptor's antigen is unknown. Per-base quality was not reported, and no clone a single base away is much larger than it. Additional DNA sequences in this sample encode the identical CDR3. This sample stems from a study of blood T cell repertoires in COVID-19 (dated by TCRdb to about 2020). Background on the whole study: Collaborator samples came from the United States, Italy and Spain and covered acute and convalescent phases of COVID-19. The samples were drawn from two sources: the first 160 participants of the ongoing ImmuneRACE study, and fewer than 1,500 subjects contributed by 6 global collaborators. A de-identified subject ID, COVID-19 status, age in years and sex were almost always included in the sample metadata. The material from the prospective study consisted of cDNA or gDNA derived from T cells, B-cell-depleted T cells, or PBMCs. The dataset comprised deeply sampled blood TCRbeta repertoires from subjects exposed to, actively infected with, or recovered from COVID-19. Where HLA class I and class II types were available, the types were taken from metadata supplied by the sample provider, not from assay-based typing. The repertoires were released in a freely available public database meant as a resource for research on the immune response to SARS-CoV-2. Findings and caveats that apply to the study as a whole: The amount of clinical and demographic metadata varied by source and participant and was provided uncurated.

TCRbeta CDR3 regions were amplified from genomic DNA by means of the immunoSEQ Assay, a bias-controlled multiplex PCR. On the study's bioinformatics: Within the assay, amplification of reference gene primers was used to estimate how many nucleated cells each sample contained. To quantify the absolute abundance of each unique TCRbeta CDR3 rearrangement, sequence reads were collapsed and filtered. Productive Simpson clonality was computed per sample as the square root of Simpson's diversity index over productive rearrangements. As stored in TCRdb, this immuneACCESS dataset retains in-frame rearrangements with V and J assigned. A fraction of the clones does not appear; measured against another copy, unresolved V genes explain less than half of the discrepancy, and the remainder lacks a known reason. From that table come the V and J calls and clone size; the DNA was used to work out D and trimming. The sample table lists roughly 300,000 clones, around 85% of them with a count of one. The ten top clones hold roughly 2.7% of the sample.

Enrolling through a virtual design, the prospective study's participants ranged in age from roughly 18 to 95 years and lived across some 22 United States geographic areas. In the prospective study, cohorts were assigned on the basis of participant-reported clinical history obtained from a screening survey and a study questionnaire. Recovered participants in ImmuneRACE Cohort 3 were defined by two consecutive negative NP/OP PCR tests, clearance by a healthcare professional, or resolution of symptoms. Each participant in the prospective study had whole blood, serum and a nasopharyngeal or oropharyngeal swab collected by mobile phlebotomists. Over an approximately 2-month period, participants in the prospective study had the option of providing additional blood draws and questionnaires. Before DNA extraction, blood samples from the prospective study were shipped at room temperature or frozen. CDR1 KGHSH and CDR2 LQKENI are derived from the germline V gene. From the cysteine through the phenylalanine, the CDR3 covers 13 amino acids. Only the CDR3 part of the read is kept: 39 bases, read in frame from the first base. At the junction V is shortened by 3 bases and J by 7 bases; bases outside the gene matches: 4.

The sequence links TRBV18 to TRBJ1-1, with 8 junctional bases fitting TRBD1. Input material: PBMCs or T cells enriched from blood (not recorded which). The clonotype was recovered from a woman between 50 and 59 years old who had recovered from COVID-19. CDR3 reads: CASSPGQGGEAFF. The DNA sequence reads TGTGCCAGCTCACCCGGACAGGGCGGTGAAGCTTTCTTT.